Below, one T cell receptor beta chain is given with its context. The target antigen is unknown. CDR1 is SGHRS, CDR2 YFSETQ, per germline. The CDR3 covers 16 residues. The V end was cut by 4 bases, the J end by 0 bases, with 11 bases between. This entry comes from a study of blood T cells in healthy people across ages. Points from the study as a whole: CMV status of donors was not determined, possibly confounding expanded clonotype changes.

With a J-beta primer mix and a sample-barcoded 5' primer, a second PCR ran about 7 to 12 cycles. A template-switch adaptor with 12 random nucleotides tagged each cDNA molecule. Sequencing yielded, for each sample, at least 2.5 million paired-end reads carrying CDR3. TCRdb called the 5' RACE reads again in MiXCR, with one record for every CDR3 protein. In the table there are roughly 700,000 distinct CDR3 sequences, roughly 49% of which are singletons. The clonotype comes from a woman aged 60-75 years in good health. The chain recombines TRBV5-1 with TRBJ2-6; possible D gene TRBD1, 6 bases. Sequencing was carried out using blood. In nucleotides, the CDR3 is TGCGCCAGCAGCAAAAGACAGGTCTCTGGGGCCAACGTCCTGACTTTC. Translating gives CASSKRQVSGANVLTF.